Following are 19 T cell receptor beta chains from one sample sequenced in a study of cytomegalovirus exposure and HLA in healthy donors. PCR was performed using 60 Vbeta and 13 Jbeta primers. Profiling relied on immunoSEQ multiplex PCR, and the TCRdb table lists in-frame clones only, not all of them. The sample lists 130,000 to 150,000 clones, around 85% seen once, with 3.5% to 5% in the top ten. Sequenced input: PBMCs. Receptors were obtained from a man aged 35-49 years in good health and CMV-seropositive.

The chain combines TRBV13 with TRBJ2-5, with 7 bases that match TRBD2. The J segment lost 0 bases and the V segment lost 0 bases, leaving 1 base of the junction unmatched. The germline V gene encodes CDR1 PRHDT and CDR2 FYEKMQ (reference sequence). The length of the CDR3 is 15 residues. The CDR3 DNA is TGTGCCAGCAGCTTAGGGCGGGGGAACCAAGAGACCCAGTACTTC. Its protein is CASSLGRGNQETQYF.

V gene TRBV27 combines with J gene TRBJ1-6, with 7 positions matching TRBD1. V trimming: 1 base; J trimming: 7 bases; junction bases outside the gene matches: 1. This CDR3 has 14 amino acids. Germline CDR1 reads MNHEY; CDR2 reads SMNVEV (reference sequence). The CDR3 DNA reads as TGTGCCAGCAGTTTATTGACAGGGAATTCACCCCTCCACTTT. Translating gives CASSLLTGNSPLHF.

The J gene is TRBJ1-1, the V gene TRBV5-1, with D uncertain. There are 16 residues in the CDR3. Trimming stripped 0 bases from V and 6 bases from J, with 18 bases between. CDR1 is SGHRS and CDR2 is YFSETQ in the germline V gene. The CDR3, as DNA: TGCGCCAGCAGCTTGGCCAGCGGAAACGGTGCCGCTGAAGCTTTCTTT. It is translated as CASSLASGNGAAEAFF.

This clone appeared once. The chain recombines TRBV30 with TRBJ1-2, with D tentatively TRBD1 (5 bases). Trimming removed 1 base from V and 3 bases from J, with 12 bases in between. Germline loops: CDR1 GTSNPN, CDR2 SVGIG (reference sequence). The CDR3 is 14 residues long. The CDR3 sequence: CAWSGRGRYYGYTF. In nucleotides, the CDR3 is TGTGCCTGGAGTGGACGGGGGAGGTACTATGGCTACACCTTC. The whole variable domain, filled in from reference TRBV30 and TRBJ1-2, reads SQTIHQWPATLVQPVGSPLSLECTVEGTSNPNLYWYRQAAGRGLQLLFYSVGIGQISSEVPQNLSASRPQDRQFILSSKKLLLSDSGFYLCAWSGRGRYYGYTFGSGTRLTVV.

The chain links TRBV2 to TRBJ1-2; D possibly corresponds to TRBD1 (5 bases). Trimming stripped 8 bases from V and 3 bases from J, with 10 bases between. CDR1 SNHLY and CDR2 FYNNEI come from the germline V gene. The CDR3 length is 12 residues. CDR3: CASLSGDYGYTF. CDR3 in DNA: TGTGCCAGCCTTTCGGGGGACTATGGCTACACCTTC.

For this clone: Compared with germline, one end of the junction differs, possibly owing to a read error. CDR3 DNA: TGTGCCAGCAGCCCAGTCCCGGGACAGGGGCGAACTGAAGCTCTCTTT. This codes for CASSPVPGQGRTEALF. The J gene is TRBJ1-1, the V gene TRBV27; TRBD1 agrees at 10 bases. Germline V gene data show CDR1 as MNHEY and CDR2 as SMNVEV (reference sequence). The CDR3 spans 16 residues.

About this clone itself: Different DNA sequences within this sample yield the same CDR3. This chain uses TRBV6-1 with TRBJ1-2; 9 nucleotides line up with TRBD1. CDR1 and CDR2 (germline): MNHNS, SASEGT. Trimming took 5 bases from V and 3 from J; bases not matched to a gene: 1. CDR3 length: 13 residues. In DNA, the CDR3 is TGTGCCAGCAGTCGGGACAGGGACTATGGCTACACCTTC. Protein sequence: CASSRDRDYGYTF.

The chain combines TRBV19 with TRBJ1-3; D is ambiguous. Germline values: CDR1 LNHDA, CDR2 SQIVND (reference sequence). V gave up 1 base and J gave up 4 bases, with 14 bases separating them. The CDR3 is 16 amino acids. DNA for the CDR3: TGTGCCAGTAGTATAGGAGGAGGGTCCGGCGGAAACACCATATATTTT. Its translation is CASSIGGGSGGNTIYF.

In DNA form, the CDR3 reads TGTGCCAGCAGTAAGACTAGCGGGGTCGAGCAGTACTTC. Translation gives CASSKTSGVEQYF. The gene calls are TRBV2 and TRBJ2-5; 11 bases align to TRBD2. The last part of the DNA fits TRBJ2-7 better; the J call may be wrong. The CDR3 spans 13 residues. CDR1 is SNHLY and CDR2 is FYNNEI in the germline V gene.

The chain uses TRBV6-5 and TRBJ2-3; D unresolved. The CDR3 spans 14 residues. CDR1 and CDR2 (germline): MNHEY, SVGAGI. The V end lost 4 bases, the J end lost 2 bases, and 10 bases lay between the germline ends. This CDR3 is CASSSSQATDTQYF. CDR3 bases: TGTGCCAGCAGTTCCTCGCAAGCCACAGATACGCAGTATTTT.

The J gene is TRBJ2-3, the V gene TRBV2; 7 bases line up with TRBD2. The CDR3 extends over 14 amino acids. Germline CDR1 SNHLY, CDR2 FYNNEI. The J segment lost 2 bases and the V segment lost 8 bases, leaving 7 bases of the junction unmatched. CDR3 DNA sequence: TGTGCCAGCCTGAGGCTAGCGGACACAGATACGCAGTATTTT. It translates to CASLRLADTDTQYF.

The chain recombines TRBV6-5 with TRBJ2-7; D is perhaps TRBD2 (6 bases). The CDR3 is made up of 11 amino acids. Germline V gene data show CDR1 as MNHEY and CDR2 as SVGAGI. Trimming took 5 bases from V and 9 from J, leaving 11 bases between them. Written as DNA, the CDR3 is TGTGCCAGCAGTGGCCTGGGGGGGCAGTACTTC. Translated: CASSGLGGQYF.

This chain connects TRBV11-3 to TRBJ2-3; 9 bases are a match to TRBD1. Trimming removed 5 bases from V and 2 bases from J; junction bases left unmatched: 8. The CDR3 consists of 16 residues. Germline assignment: CDR1 SGHNT and CDR2 YENEEA. CDR3 sequence (DNA): TGTGCCAGCAGCGAAGGGACAGGGTTTAACACAGATACGCAGTATTTT. Its protein product is CASSEGTGFNTDTQYF.

V is TRBV2 and J is TRBJ1-3; 10 nucleotides line up with TRBD1. CDR3 length equals 14 residues. The ends lost 5 bases at V and 7 bases at J; junction bases unmatched: 5. The germline V gene has CDR1 SNHLY and CDR2 FYNNEI. The DNA for the CDR3 is TGTGCCAGCAGTCAGGGACAGGGGCCGAACACCATATATTTT. Translating gives CASSQGQGPNTIYF.

This clone has only a few counts. The rearrangement links TRBV11-3 to TRBJ1-2; 7 bases map to TRBD1. Germline V gene lookup returns CDR1 SGHNT and CDR2 YENEEA. The CDR3 length is 16 residues. V was clipped by 0 bases and J by 0 bases; unmatched bases: 4. CDR3 sequence (DNA): TGTGCCAGCAGCTTAGATCGGACAGGTTCTAACTATGGCTACACCTTC. Translating gives CASSLDRTGSNYGYTF. The full variable domain, rest sourced from reference TRBV11-3 and TRBJ1-2, is EAGVVQSPRYKIIEKKQPVAFWCNPISGHNTLYWYLQNLGQGPELLIRYENEEAVDDSQLPKDRFSAERLKGVDSTLKIQPAELGDSAVYLCASSLDRTGSNYGYTFGSGTRLTVV.

The chain has TRBV27 and TRBJ2-1; D unclear. The ends were cut back, 3 bases at V and 0 bases at J, with 9 bases in the middle. This CDR3 contains 15 residues. Looked up from germline, CDR1 is MNHEY and CDR2 is SMNVEV (reference sequence). The CDR3 loop reads CASSLIGVSYNEQFF. In DNA, the CDR3 is TGTGCCAGCAGTTTGATAGGAGTCTCCTACAATGAGCAGTTCTTC.

The rearrangement uses TRBV5-4 and TRBJ2-2; D may be TRBD2 (7 bases). The CDR3 is made up of 14 amino acids. Germline V gene data show CDR1 as SGHNT and CDR2 as YYREEE (reference sequence). V was shortened by 3 bases and J by 8 bases, with 14 bases between the two germline ends. The CDR3 DNA sequence: TGTGCCAGCAGCTGGGGGGGGCCCACTGGGGAGCTGTTTTTT. Protein product: CASSWGGPTGELFF.

V is TRBV5-6 and J is TRBJ2-4; TRBD1 might be the D (6 bases). The V gene lost 0 bases and the J gene lost 0 bases, with 13 bases spanning the gap. The germline V gene has CDR1 SGHDT and CDR2 YYEEEE. The CDR3 is 17 residues long. CDR3 amino acids: CASSLARAGVAKNIQYF. The CDR3 bases are TGTGCCAGCAGCTTGGCCAGGGCAGGGGTAGCCAAAAACATTCAGTACTTC.

The rearrangement joins TRBV7-2 to TRBJ1-2, with 9 bases fitting TRBD1. The J segment lost 8 bases and the V segment lost 5 bases, leaving 9 bases of the junction unmatched. Germline CDR1 reads SGHTA; CDR2 reads FQGNSA. This CDR3 spans 14 amino acids. Here the CDR3 reads CASSTPDRGRGYTF. CDR3 nucleotide sequence: TGTGCCAGCAGCACTCCGGACAGGGGACGGGGCTACACCTTC.